A single sample gave rise to the 29 T cell receptor beta chains below, sequenced in a study of blood T cell repertoires in COVID-19. TCRdb keeps only in-frame clones here, not all; method: immunoSEQ multiplex PCR. The sample includes 200,000 to 250,000 clones, approximately 81% of them seen just once. The sequenced material came from peripheral blood. These receptors all stem from a woman at least 80 years old with acute or convalescent COVID-19.

This sequence joins TRBV19 and TRBJ2-7, with D possibly TRBD2 on 6 matching bases. Germline CDR1 is LNHDA and CDR2 is SQIVND (reference sequence). This CDR3 is built from 14 residues. Between the trimmed V and J ends, which lost 1 base and 6 bases, there was a span of 13 bases. CDR3 sequence reads: CASSIAVGGREQYF. In DNA, the CDR3 is TGTGCCAGTAGTATAGCCGTCGGGGGTCGCGAGCAGTACTTC.

The genes are TRBV5-1 and TRBJ2-1, with 10 bases that match TRBD2. Germline CDR1 reads SGHRS; CDR2 reads YFSETQ. The CDR3 consists of 15 residues. The V segment lost 1 base and the J segment 9 bases; nucleotides outside the gene matches: 7. The CDR3: CASSLPSSGGAEQFF. The CDR3 DNA follows: TGCGCCAGCAGCTTGCCGTCTAGCGGGGGAGCTGAGCAGTTCTTC.

Written as DNA, the CDR3 is TGTGCCAGCGGAATGATAGGGGCCCAGCCCCAGCATTTT. As protein: CASGMIGAQPQHF. The chain is built from TRBV5-6 and TRBJ1-5, with D possibly matching TRBD1 (5 bases). The CDR3 runs 13 residues. The V gene's germline CDR1 is SGHDT and CDR2 YYEEEE. V lost 7 bases and J 7 bases, leaving 15 bases between the germline ends.

The V gene is TRBV24-1, the J gene TRBJ1-3, with D perhaps TRBD1 (5 bases). The germline V gene encodes CDR1 KGHDR and CDR2 SFDVKD. V shed 0 bases and J shed 0 bases, with 11 bases lying between them. The CDR3 has 17 amino acids. Here the CDR3 DNA reads TGTGCCACCAGTGATTTGCGAGACAGACTCTCTGGAAACACCATATATTTT. It codes for CATSDLRDRLSGNTIYF.

The chain couples TRBV11-2 to TRBJ1-2; 7 nucleotides line up with TRBD1. Unmatched junction bases numbered 13, after V lost 4 bases and J lost 8 bases. The CDR3 runs 15 residues. In germline, CDR1 is SGHAT, CDR2 FQNNGV. CDR3 nucleotides: TGTGCCAGCAGCTCCTACCCCGGGGGCAGGGGGGGCTACACCTTC. This translates into CASSSYPGGRGGYTF.

V and J are TRBV5-5 and TRBJ1-6; TRBD1 matches at 10 bases. Trimming removed 4 bases from V and 1 base from J; junction bases left unmatched: 11. Germline V gene data show CDR1 as SGHKS and CDR2 as YYEKEE (reference sequence). The CDR3 length is 19 residues. The CDR3 is CASSQGGTGASSYNSPLHF. The CDR3 nucleotides are TGTGCCAGCAGCCAGGGTGGGACAGGGGCCAGTTCCTATAATTCACCCCTCCACTTT.

The CDR3 nucleotides read TGTGCCAGCAGCCCCGGAGGCAGCTTCGCCGGGGAGCTGTTTTTT. Translating it yields CASSPGGSFAGELFF. The genes are TRBV5-4 and TRBJ2-2; D is perhaps TRBD2 (5 bases). Trimming stripped 4 bases from V and 6 bases from J, with 16 bases between. Germline V CDR1 and CDR2: SGHNT, YYREEE (reference sequence). The CDR3 extends over 15 amino acids.

V gene TRBV7-8 combines with J gene TRBJ1-5, with D unresolved. The germline V and J ends were trimmed by 1 base and 3 bases, with 10 bases remaining between them. This CDR3 has 15 residues. Germline CDR1 reads SGHVS; CDR2 reads FQNEAQ. CDR3 nucleotides: TGTGCCAGCAGCTTAGATGGGCAGGTCAATCAGCCCCAGCATTTT. Amino acids: CASSLDGQVNQPQHF.

The chain recombines TRBV5-1 with TRBJ2-3; TRBD2 might be the D (7 bases). CDR3 length equals 15 residues. Germline V lookup: CDR1 SGHRS, CDR2 YFSETQ. Between the trimmed V and J ends, which lost 6 bases and 3 bases, there was a span of 17 bases. The CDR3: CASKLEGGPTDTQYF. CDR3 coding DNA: TGCGCCAGCAAGTTAGAGGGGGGGCCGACAGATACGCAGTATTTT.

This sequence joins TRBV11-1 and TRBJ2-3; 9 nucleotides line up with TRBD1. Germline V gives CDR1 SGHAT, CDR2 FQDESV (reference sequence). The CDR3 runs to 14 residues. V dropped 5 bases and J dropped 4; count of bases not matched to a gene: 4. The CDR3 DNA reads as TGTGCCAGCAGCCTCGACAGGGGGGCAGATACGCAGTATTTT. It specifies CASSLDRGADTQYF.

This clone appeared once. The chain has TRBV29-1 and TRBJ1-2, with TRBD1 matching 7 bases. V lost 3 bases, J lost 4 bases, and 5 bases stayed unmatched. This CDR3 has 13 amino acids. From germline, CDR1 is SQVTM and CDR2 ANQGSEA. CDR3 DNA sequence: TGCAGCGTTGACACGACAGGGATCTATGGCTACACCTTC. It is translated as CSVDTTGIYGYTF. The variable domain in full, with the rest retrieved from reference TRBV29-1 and TRBJ1-2, is SAVISQKPSRDICQRGTSLTIQCQVDSQVTMMFWYRQQPGQSLTLIATANQGSEATYESGFVIDKFPISRPNLTFSTLTVSNMSPEDSSIYLCSVDTTGIYGYTFGSGTRLTVV.

The CDR3 here is CASSQDIANSYEQYF. The CDR3 DNA reads as TGTGCCAGCAGCCAAGATATAGCCAACTCCTACGAGCAGTACTTC. The rearrangement uses TRBV4-2 and TRBJ2-7; D call uncertain. This CDR3 has 15 amino acids. Germline assignment: CDR1 LGHNA and CDR2 YNFKEQ. V was cut by 0 bases and J by 0 bases, with 9 bases left in between.

The chain uses TRBV5-1 and TRBJ1-2, with D perhaps TRBD1 (6 bases). Germline V gene lookup returns CDR1 SGHRS and CDR2 YFSETQ. The CDR3 has 15 amino acids. V gave up 4 bases and J gave up 2 bases, with 15 bases separating them. Written as DNA, the CDR3 is TGCGCCAGCAGCCCCAGGGGTGGAGAGAACTATGGCTACACCTTC. Translation: CASSPRGGENYGYTF.

This chain connects TRBV7-3 to TRBJ2-1; TRBD1 matches at 12 bases. The V segment lost 4 bases and the J segment 10 bases; nucleotides outside the gene matches: 5. The CDR3 covers 14 residues. Germline V gene lookup returns CDR1 SGHTA and CDR2 FQGTGA. This CDR3 is CASSSGTGGREQFF. The CDR3 DNA follows: TGTGCCAGCAGCTCCGGGACAGGGGGCCGAGAGCAGTTCTTC.

The chain employs TRBV7-2 and TRBJ2-3; 14 bases map to TRBD2. The junction had 5 bases not matched to a gene; V was cut back by 5 bases and J by 4 bases. The germline CDR1 and CDR2 sequences are SGHTA and FQGNSA. CDR3 size: 16 residues. The CDR3 here is CASSPTSGGAADTQYF. CDR3 coding DNA: TGTGCCAGCAGCCCGACTAGCGGGGGGGCCGCAGATACGCAGTATTTT. Full variable domain (remainder filled in from reference TRBV7-2 and TRBJ2-3): GAGVSQSPSNKVTEKGKDVELRCDPISGHTALYWYRQSLGQGLEFLIYFQGNSAPDKSGLPSDRFSAERTGGSVSTLTIQRTQQEDSAVYLCASSPTSGGAADTQYFGPGTRLTVL.

The chain employs TRBV7-2 and TRBJ2-7, with D perhaps matching TRBD2 (5 bases). The CDR3 loop spans 13 amino acids. V was trimmed by 5 bases and J by 6 bases, leaving 14 bases between them. Germline V gene lookup returns CDR1 SGHTA and CDR2 FQGNSA. The CDR3 spells CASSTTTLGEQYF. CDR3 DNA: TGTGCCAGCAGCACGACTACCTTGGGCGAGCAGTACTTC. Together with reference TRBV7-2 and TRBJ2-7, the CDR3 gives the full variable domain: GAGVSQSPSNKVTEKGKDVELRCDPISGHTALYWYRQSLGQGLEFLIYFQGNSAPDKSGLPSDRFSAERTGGSVSTLTIQRTQQEDSAVYLCASSTTTLGEQYFGPGTRLTVT.

A word on this clone: Distinct nucleotide sequences in the sample also encode this CDR3. This chain connects TRBV5-1 to TRBJ1-2; no definite D call. Between the trimmed V and J ends, which lost 4 bases and 0 bases, there was a span of 7 bases. Germline CDR1 and CDR2: SGHRS and YFSETQ. This CDR3 spans 13 amino acids. CDR3 loop: CASSRETNYGYTF. The CDR3, as DNA: TGCGCCAGCAGCCGGGAAACTAACTATGGCTACACCTTC.

This clone was recorded once. The chain joins TRBV20-1 to TRBJ1-2; 7 nucleotides line up with TRBD1. This CDR3 spans 13 amino acids. The germline CDR1 and CDR2 sequences are DFQATT and SNEGSKA (reference sequence). V trimming: 4 bases; J trimming: 13 bases; junction bases outside the gene matches: 15. CDR3 sequence reads: CSAIETGFFLGTF. The DNA of the CDR3 is TGCAGTGCTATTGAGACAGGGTTTTTTTTGGGCACCTTC.

The V gene is TRBV2, the J gene TRBJ2-1; 9 positions agree with TRBD1. This CDR3 has 15 amino acids. The junction had 3 bases not matched to a gene; V was cut back by 6 bases and J by 0 bases. Germline CDR1 SNHLY, CDR2 FYNNEI. CDR3 bases: TGTGCCAGCAGGCTGACAGGGGGCTCCTACAATGAGCAGTTCTTC. This sequence encodes CASRLTGGSYNEQFF.

The chain links TRBV7-8 to TRBJ2-7, with D unclear. Trimming shortened V by 2 bases and J by 0 bases, and 11 bases separated the two germline ends. CDR1 SGHVS and CDR2 FQNEAQ come from the germline V gene. The CDR3 length is 15 residues. CDR3 residues: CASSLLGGSSYEQYF. In nucleotides, the CDR3 is TGTGCCAGCAGCTTACTAGGCGGAAGCTCCTACGAGCAGTACTTC.

The V gene is TRBV5-4, the J gene TRBJ1-4; TRBD1 aligns across 7 bases. The germline V gene encodes CDR1 SGHNT and CDR2 YYREEE (reference sequence). The CDR3 has 15 residues. V dropped 0 bases and J dropped 7; count of bases not matched to a gene: 6. The CDR3 DNA is TGTGCCAGCAGCTTGGCGGCAGGGGGTGGTGAAAAACTGTTTTTT. Translation gives CASSLAAGGGEKLFF.

The chain employs TRBV9 and TRBJ2-5, with D possibly matching TRBD2 (6 bases). Trimming removed 0 bases from V and 1 base from J, with 10 bases in between. The CDR3 covers 15 residues. Looked up from germline, CDR1 is SGDLS and CDR2 is YYNGEE. The DNA of the CDR3 is TGTGCCAGCAGCGTAGTCGCGGGGCCCCAAGAGACCCAGTACTTC. Translation: CASSVVAGPQETQYF.

The gene calls are TRBV2 and TRBJ1-2; 10 bases are a match to TRBD1. Germline trimming cut 10 bases from V and 4 bases from J; bases unmatched to any gene: 6. CDR3 length: 13 amino acids. Germline V gene lookup returns CDR1 SNHLY and CDR2 FYNNEI. The CDR3 is CATGTGVGYGYTF. CDR3 in DNA: TGTGCCACCGGGACAGGGGTCGGCTATGGCTACACCTTC.

The CDR3 DNA reads TGTGCCAGTAGGTTACAGGGGAGAGAAGAAGCTTTCTTT. Protein product: CASRLQGREEAFF. V is TRBV19 and J is TRBJ1-1, with TRBD1 identical over 7 bases. This CDR3 is built from 13 residues. After removal of 6 bases from V and 8 bases from J, the junction contained 9 bases not matched to a gene. The germline V gene encodes CDR1 LNHDA and CDR2 SQIVND (reference sequence).

The sample holds one count of this clone. The CDR3 is CRVTGYFGETQYF. The CDR3, as DNA: TGCAGGGTAACAGGGTATTTCGGAGAGACCCAGTACTTC. The chain employs TRBV29-1 and TRBJ2-5, with a possible D match to TRBD1 (6 bases). CDR3 size: 13 residues. Looked up from germline, CDR1 is SQVTM and CDR2 is ANQGSEA.

This clone was counted only a few times. This chain links TRBV12-3 or TRBV12-4 with TRBJ2-5, with D uncertain. V was trimmed by 5 bases and J by 7 bases, leaving 11 bases between them. This CDR3 has 12 residues. The CDR3 sequence is CASSVLPGTQYF. DNA of the CDR3: TGTGCCAGCAGTGTCCTCCCAGGGACCCAGTACTTC.

This clone came up a few times. The chain carries TRBV21-1 and TRBJ1-5. TRBV21-1 is a pseudogene. CDR3 length: 17 residues. The CDR3 loop is CASSVNPVLYSNQPQHF. Here the CDR3 DNA reads TGTGCCAGCAGCGTAAACCCAGTACTATATAGCAATCAGCCCCAGCATTTT.

The CDR3 DNA sequence: TGTGCCAGCACCAATCCGGGACAAGTTCCCTATGGCTACACCTTC. This codes for CASTNPGQVPYGYTF. The chain is built from TRBV28 and TRBJ1-2, with a possible D match to TRBD1 (6 bases). CDR3 length: 15 residues. The germline V gene has CDR1 MDHEN and CDR2 SYDVKM. Trimming pared 7 bases from V and 4 bases from J, leaving 19 bases between.

This clone appeared a single time. The chain carries TRBV7-2 and TRBJ1-4; D gene unclear. CDR3 length: 15 amino acids. V was clipped by 4 bases and J by 0 bases, with 9 bases between them. Germline V lookup: CDR1 SGHTA, CDR2 FQGNSA. The CDR3 coding sequence is TGTGCCAGCAGCTCCGCTCGGGCAACTAATGAAAAACTGTTTTTT. Its protein is CASSSARATNEKLFF. The full variable domain, completed using reference TRBV7-2 and TRBJ1-4, is GAGVSQSPSNKVTEKGKDVELRCDPISGHTALYWYRQSLGQGLEFLIYFQGNSAPDKSGLPSDRFSAERTGGSVSTLTIQRTQQEDSAVYLCASSSARATNEKLFFGSGTQLSVL.